This TCR beta chain was sequenced during a study of response to subunit inactivated influenza vaccine. Findings of the study overall: The authors suggested that every seasonal influenza vaccination recruits few new T cells.

TCRdb reprocessed the RT-PCR reads with MiXCR, giving one entry per CDR3 protein. Of approximately 530,000 distinct CDR3 sequences in the sample, 6.5% to 8% are singletons; the top ten hold roughly 13%. This clonotype was seen only a few times. The antigen is unknown. Germline loops: CDR1 MNHNY, CDR2 SVGAGI (reference sequence). Trimming stripped 10 bases from V and 4 bases from J, with 17 bases between. The CDR3 has 13 residues. The gene calls are TRBV6-6 and TRBJ2-7; no reliable D call. The material was PBMCs from blood, obtained less than 30 months after vaccination. This clonotype was sampled from a man aged 50 to 69 who received an inactivated influenza vaccine. CDR3 sequence reads: CATELPSRYEQYF. The DNA of the CDR3 is TGTGCCACCGAACTGCCATCTAGATACGAGCAGTACTTC.